The 13 T cell receptor beta chains below all came from one sample that was sequenced in a study of technical replicates of blood from four donors. Only in-frame clones appear in the TCRdb table, and some are missing; sequencing was by immunoSEQ multiplex PCR. The sample lists tens of thousands of clones, 93% occurring once. The sequenced material came from T cells isolated from PBMCs. All receptors come from a human donor in good health.

V usage is TRBV9 and J usage is TRBJ1-2; TRBD1 aligns across 8 bases. Per the germline V gene, CDR1 is SGDLS and CDR2 is YYNGEE. V gave up 4 bases and J gave up 4 bases; unmatched junction bases: 9. The CDR3 contains 15 residues. This CDR3 is CASSSGQATFYGYTF. Here the CDR3 DNA reads TGTGCCAGCAGCTCGGGACAGGCAACTTTCTATGGCTACACCTTC.

This clone came up once. The chain is built from TRBV28 and TRBJ1-5; D might be TRBD1 (6 bases). V lost 7 bases and J lost 3, with 19 bases in between. Per the germline V gene, CDR1 is MDHEN and CDR2 is SYDVKM. The CDR3 runs 16 residues. CDR3 sequence reads: CASTRRTGLPNQPQHF. The CDR3 DNA is TGTGCCAGCACCCGACGAACAGGGCTCCCCAATCAGCCCCAGCATTTT.

The chain is built from TRBV5-1 and TRBJ1-1, with D perhaps matching TRBD1 (6 bases). The CDR3 totals 12 residues. The V end was cut by 4 bases, the J end by 6 bases, with 10 bases between. The germline V gene encodes CDR1 SGHRS and CDR2 YFSETQ. The CDR3, as DNA: TGCGCCAGCAGCCAGGACAGCGCTGAAGCTTTCTTT. The encoded protein is CASSQDSAEAFF.

The chain links TRBV5-1 to TRBJ2-1; D remains unclear. The length of the CDR3 is 13 residues. Trimming took 0 bases from V and 9 from J, leaving 10 bases between them. Germline values: CDR1 SGHRS, CDR2 YFSETQ. The CDR3 sequence: CASSLALNGEQFF. The DNA of the CDR3 is TGCGCCAGCAGCTTGGCCCTAAACGGTGAGCAGTTCTTC.

V gene TRBV7-3 combines with J gene TRBJ1-1; TRBD1 might be the D (5 bases). This CDR3 is built from 14 residues. Germline V gene data show CDR1 as SGHTA and CDR2 as FQGTGA. V was clipped by 1 base and J by 10 bases, with 16 bases between them. The CDR3 loop is CASSLNGGEFRAFF. CDR3 DNA: TGTGCCAGCAGCTTAAATGGAGGGGAGTTTAGAGCTTTCTTT.

This chain uses TRBV9 with TRBJ2-2, with D possibly matching TRBD2 (7 bases). The ends were cut back, 0 bases at V and 7 bases at J, with 13 bases in the middle. Looked up from germline, CDR1 is SGDLS and CDR2 is YYNGEE. The CDR3 spans 15 residues. The CDR3 loop reads CASSVVGGAGGELFF. CDR3 in DNA: TGTGCCAGCAGCGTAGTGGGGGGGGCTGGCGGGGAGCTGTTTTTT.

This chain links TRBV28 with TRBJ2-5; the D gene is possibly TRBD1 (5 bases). This CDR3 comprises 14 residues. CDR1 and CDR2 (germline): MDHEN, SYDVKM. Trimming took 6 bases from V and 4 from J, leaving 15 bases between them. The DNA for the CDR3 is TGTGCCAGCAGCACGGCGCAGGGTCGAGAGACCCAGTACTTC. This translates into CASSTAQGRETQYF. The full variable domain, its missing parts supplied by reference TRBV28 and TRBJ2-5, is DVKVTQSSRYLVKRTGEKVFLECVQDMDHENMFWYRQDPGLGLRLIYFSYDVKMKEKGDIPEGYSVSREKKERFSLILESASTNQTSMYLCASSTAQGRETQYFGPGTRLLVL.

This clone was observed a single time. The chain uses TRBV9 and TRBJ1-6, with D unclear. The CDR3 is 14 residues long. V dropped 0 bases and J dropped 6 bases, with 7 bases sitting between them. Germline V gene lookup returns CDR1 SGDLS and CDR2 YYNGEE. CDR3 nucleotide sequence: TGTGCCAGCAGCGTAGATCAGGCTAATTCACCCCTCCACTTT. Translated: CASSVDQANSPLHF.

The chain carries TRBV6-1 and TRBJ2-7; TRBD1 matches at 9 bases. The junction had 8 bases not matched to a gene; V was cut back by 7 bases and J by 4 bases. Germline CDR1 MNHNS, CDR2 SASEGT. This CDR3 has 14 residues. CDR3 region: CASTLDRGRYEQYF. The CDR3 DNA is TGTGCCAGCACCTTGGACAGGGGAAGGTACGAGCAGTACTTC.

The chain carries TRBV19 and TRBJ2-1; TRBD2 might be the D (6 bases). Germline values: CDR1 LNHDA, CDR2 SQIVND (reference sequence). This CDR3 spans 17 amino acids. Trimming took off 5 bases at V and 7 bases at J, with 24 bases between the two ends. Here the CDR3 reads CASSLSVRGAHGNEQFF. The CDR3 nucleotides read TGTGCCAGTAGTTTGAGTGTCCGCGGGGCTCACGGGAATGAGCAGTTCTTC.

The chain recombines TRBV4-1 with TRBJ1-6; no definite D call. Germline-derived CDR1 and CDR2 are MGHRA and YSYEKL. V lost 3 bases and J lost 7, with 4 bases in between. CDR3 length equals 12 residues. The CDR3 sequence is CASSHLNSPLHF. The CDR3, as DNA: TGCGCCAGCAGCCACCTCAATTCACCCCTCCACTTT.

This clone was counted between two and nine times. This chain joins TRBV6-1 and TRBJ1-4; D gene ambiguous. The CDR3 extends over 12 amino acids. The V gene's germline CDR1 is MNHNS and CDR2 SASEGT. With 7 bases removed from V and 6 bases from J, the gap between germline ends came to 9 bases. CDR3 coding DNA: TGTGCCAGCACCTACCGGGATGAAAAACTGTTTTTT. This encodes CASTYRDEKLFF.

V and J are TRBV5-4 and TRBJ1-3; 8 positions agree with TRBD1. The V segment lost 4 bases and the J segment 1 base; nucleotides outside the gene matches: 10. From germline, CDR1 is SGHNT and CDR2 YYREEE (reference sequence). The CDR3 has 17 residues. CDR3 sequence (DNA): TGTGCCAGCAGCACCAGGACAGGGCTTAGTTCTGGAAACACCATATATTTT. It specifies CASSTRTGLSSGNTIYF.